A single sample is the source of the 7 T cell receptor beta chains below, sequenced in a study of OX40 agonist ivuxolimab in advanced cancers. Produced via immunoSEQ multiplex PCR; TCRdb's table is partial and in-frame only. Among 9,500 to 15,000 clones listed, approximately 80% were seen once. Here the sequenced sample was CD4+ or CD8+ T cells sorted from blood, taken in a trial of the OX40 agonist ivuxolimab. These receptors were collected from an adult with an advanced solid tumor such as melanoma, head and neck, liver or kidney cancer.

The CDR3 DNA sequence: TGTGCCAGTAGTATCAAAGGCAGCTCCTACAATGAGCAGTTCTTC. This codes for CASSIKGSSYNEQFF. This rearrangement joins TRBV19 to TRBJ2-1; D call uncertain. This CDR3 is built from 15 residues. Trimming shortened V by 3 bases and J by 0 bases, and 9 bases separated the two germline ends. In germline, CDR1 is LNHDA, CDR2 SQIVND (reference sequence).

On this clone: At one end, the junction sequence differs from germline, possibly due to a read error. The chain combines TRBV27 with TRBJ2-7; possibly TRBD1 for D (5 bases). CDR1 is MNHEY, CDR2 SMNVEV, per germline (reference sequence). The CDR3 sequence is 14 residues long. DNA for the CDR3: TGTGCCACCAGTCGGCAGGGTCCATCCTACGAGCAGTACTTC. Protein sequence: CATSRQGPSYEQYF.

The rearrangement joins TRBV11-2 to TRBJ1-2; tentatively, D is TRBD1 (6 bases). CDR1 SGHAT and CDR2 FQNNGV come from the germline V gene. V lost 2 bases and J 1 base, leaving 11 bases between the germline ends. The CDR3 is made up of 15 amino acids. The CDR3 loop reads CASSLSQGLNYGYTF. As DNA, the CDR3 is TGTGCCAGCAGCTTAAGTCAGGGGCTTAACTATGGCTACACCTTC.

Here the CDR3 reads CASSLAGSYEQYF. The CDR3 DNA is TGTGCCAGCAGCTTGGCAGGCTCCTACGAGCAGTACTTC. V and J are TRBV5-8 and TRBJ2-7; D unresolved. The CDR3 sequence is 13 residues long. Trimming took off 0 bases at V and 0 bases at J, with 4 bases between the two ends. Germline lookup yields CDR1 SGHTS and CDR2 YDEGEE.

CDR3 nucleotides: TGTGCCAGCAGCTCCCCGACAGGCATCTACGAGCAGTACTTC. Translation gives CASSSPTGIYEQYF. J is TRBJ2-7 and V is TRBV7-9, with a tentative D call TRBD1 (6 bases). The CDR3 runs 14 residues. CDR1 is SEHNR, CDR2 FQNEAQ, per germline (reference sequence). Trimming left V 4 bases short and J 3 bases short, with 13 bases between.

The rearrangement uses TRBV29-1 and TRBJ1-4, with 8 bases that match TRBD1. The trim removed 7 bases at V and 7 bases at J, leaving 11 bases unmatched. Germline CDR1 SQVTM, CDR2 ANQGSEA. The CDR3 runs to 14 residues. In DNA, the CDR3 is TGCAGCGCGAGCCGGACAGGGTCGAGTGAAAAACTGTTTTTT. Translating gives CSASRTGSSEKLFF.

Here the CDR3 reads CASSVGQQANEQYF. The CDR3 DNA reads TGTGCCAGCAGCGTAGGCCAGCAGGCCAACGAGCAGTACTTC. The rearrangement links TRBV9 to TRBJ2-7; D gene unclear. The germline V gene has CDR1 SGDLS and CDR2 YYNGEE. V shed 0 bases and J shed 5 bases, with 12 bases lying between them. The CDR3 spans 14 residues.